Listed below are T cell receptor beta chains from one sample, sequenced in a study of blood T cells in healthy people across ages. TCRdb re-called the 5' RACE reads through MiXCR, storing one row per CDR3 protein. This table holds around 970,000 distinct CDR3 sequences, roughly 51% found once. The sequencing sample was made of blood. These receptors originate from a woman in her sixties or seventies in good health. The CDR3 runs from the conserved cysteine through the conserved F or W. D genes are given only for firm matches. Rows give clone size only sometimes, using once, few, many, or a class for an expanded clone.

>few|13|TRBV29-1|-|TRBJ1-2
CSVEGIGSGGYTF
TGCAGCGTTGAAGGAATAGGCAGCGGCGGCTACACCTTC
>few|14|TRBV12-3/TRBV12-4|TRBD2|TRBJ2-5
CASSLGGGSKTQYF
TGTGCCAGCAGTTTAGGGGGCGGGAGCAAGACCCAGTACTTC
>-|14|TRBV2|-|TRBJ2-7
CASANRVVPYEQYF
TGTGCCAGCGCAAACAGGGTCGTGCCCTACGAGCAGTACTTC
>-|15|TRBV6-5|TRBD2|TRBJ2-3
CASSTSGSGTDTQYF
TGTGCCAGCAGCACTAGCGGGAGCGGTACAGATACGCAGTATTTT
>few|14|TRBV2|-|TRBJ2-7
CASSYTGEVNEQYF
TGTGCCAGCAGCTATACAGGGGAGGTCAACGAGCAGTACTTC
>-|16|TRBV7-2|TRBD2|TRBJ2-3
CASSATSGRIADTQYF
TGTGCCAGCAGCGCAACTAGCGGGAGAATTGCAGATACGCAGTATTTT
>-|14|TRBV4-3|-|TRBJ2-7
CASSLGRDHYEQYF
TGCGCCAGCAGCCTAGGGCGGGACCACTACGAGCAGTACTTC
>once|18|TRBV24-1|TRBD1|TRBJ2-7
CATSSASGQGAKPYEQYF
TGTGCCACCAGTTCTGCCTCGGGACAGGGGGCGAAACCCTACGAGCAGTACTTC
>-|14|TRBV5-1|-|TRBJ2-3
CASSLTSSSDTQYF
TGCGCCAGCAGCCTCACTAGCAGCTCAGATACGCAGTATTTT
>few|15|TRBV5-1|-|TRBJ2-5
CASSDPVLVVETQYF
TGCGCCAGCAGCGACCCCGTACTAGTTGTCGAGACCCAGTACTTC
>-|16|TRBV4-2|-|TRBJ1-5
CASSQVVGSGNQPQHF
TGTGCCAGCAGCCAAGTTGTGGGAAGCGGCAATCAGCCCCAGCATTTT
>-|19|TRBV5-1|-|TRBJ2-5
CASSLASTGSGVVGETQYF
TGCGCCAGCAGCTTGGCCTCAACCGGCTCAGGGGTTGTGGGGGAGACCCAGTACTTC
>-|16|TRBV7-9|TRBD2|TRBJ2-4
CASSTAGLAPTQEQYF
TGTGCCAGCAGCACCGCGGGACTAGCCCCCACTCAGGAGCAGTACTTC
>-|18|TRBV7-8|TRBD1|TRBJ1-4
CASSQDRGRIRANEKLFF
TGTGCCAGCAGCCAGGACAGGGGGCGAATAAGAGCTAATGAAAAACTGTTTTTT
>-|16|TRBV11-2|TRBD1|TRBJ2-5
CASSRIQGALGETQYF
TGTGCCAGCAGCCGGATACAGGGGGCTTTGGGAGAGACCCAGTACTTC
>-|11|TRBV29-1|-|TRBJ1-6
CSVGRQYPLHF
TGCAGCGTGGGAAGACAGTATCCCCTCCACTTT
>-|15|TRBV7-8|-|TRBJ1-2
CASSETRVRVYGYTF
TGTGCCAGCAGCGAAACCAGGGTTCGCGTCTATGGCTACACCTTC
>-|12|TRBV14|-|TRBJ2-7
CASSRHNYEQYF
TGTGCCAGCAGCCGCCACAACTACGAGCAGTACTTC
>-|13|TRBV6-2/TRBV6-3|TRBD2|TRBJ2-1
CASRLAGGGEQFF
TGTGCCAGCAGATTAGCGGGAGGGGGTGAGCAGTTCTTC
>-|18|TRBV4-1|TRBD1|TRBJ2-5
CASSLGQSYKSRQETQYF
TGCGCCAGCAGCCTGGGACAGAGCTACAAGTCCCGACAAGAGACCCAGTACTTC
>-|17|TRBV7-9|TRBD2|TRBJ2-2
CASSLQGLAVNTGELFF
TGTGCCAGCAGCCTCCAGGGACTAGCGGTAAACACCGGGGAGCTGTTTTTT
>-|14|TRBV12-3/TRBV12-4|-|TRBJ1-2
CASTLSPGADGYTF
TGTGCCAGCACCTTATCCCCAGGGGCGGATGGCTACACCTTC
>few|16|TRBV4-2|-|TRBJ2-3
CASSQDRLAATDTQYF
TGTGCCAGCAGCCAAGATCGGTTAGCGGCCACAGATACGCAGTATTTT
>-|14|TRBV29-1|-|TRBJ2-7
CSATGVGGSDEQYF
TGCAGCGCTACCGGGGTGGGGGGCTCCGACGAGCAGTACTTC
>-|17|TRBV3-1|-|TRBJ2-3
CASSQDGLAYEPDTQYF
TGTGCCAGCAGCCAAGACGGGCTAGCATACGAACCAGATACGCAGTATTTT
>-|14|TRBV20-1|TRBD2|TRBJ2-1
CSASGLAGLNEQFF
TGCAGTGCTAGCGGCCTAGCGGGCCTCAATGAGCAGTTCTTC
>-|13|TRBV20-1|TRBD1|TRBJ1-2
CSALRGGWIDYTF
TGCAGTGCTCTTCGAGGGGGCTGGATAGACTACACCTTC
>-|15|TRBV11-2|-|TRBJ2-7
CAGSLDGRSLGEQYF
TGTGCCGGCAGCTTAGATGGGAGATCATTGGGCGAGCAGTACTTC
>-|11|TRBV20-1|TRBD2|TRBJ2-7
CSATTSHQQYF
TGCAGTGCCACGACTAGCCACCAGCAGTACTTC
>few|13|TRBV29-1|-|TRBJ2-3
CSVAGVDTDTQYF
TGCAGCGTTGCTGGGGTCGACACAGATACGCAGTATTTT